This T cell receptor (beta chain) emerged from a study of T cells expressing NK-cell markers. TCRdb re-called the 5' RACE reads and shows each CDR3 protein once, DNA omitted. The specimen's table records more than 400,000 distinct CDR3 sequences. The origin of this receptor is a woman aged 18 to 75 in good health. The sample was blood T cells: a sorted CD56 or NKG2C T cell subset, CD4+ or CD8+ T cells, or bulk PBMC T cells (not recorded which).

The CDR3 sequence is CAGQAGGGDTQYF. The chain joins TRBV28 to TRBJ2-3; the D call from TCRdb, TRBD2, cannot be confirmed without DNA. This CDR3 comprises 13 residues. Germline lookup yields CDR1 MDHEN and CDR2 SYDVKM.